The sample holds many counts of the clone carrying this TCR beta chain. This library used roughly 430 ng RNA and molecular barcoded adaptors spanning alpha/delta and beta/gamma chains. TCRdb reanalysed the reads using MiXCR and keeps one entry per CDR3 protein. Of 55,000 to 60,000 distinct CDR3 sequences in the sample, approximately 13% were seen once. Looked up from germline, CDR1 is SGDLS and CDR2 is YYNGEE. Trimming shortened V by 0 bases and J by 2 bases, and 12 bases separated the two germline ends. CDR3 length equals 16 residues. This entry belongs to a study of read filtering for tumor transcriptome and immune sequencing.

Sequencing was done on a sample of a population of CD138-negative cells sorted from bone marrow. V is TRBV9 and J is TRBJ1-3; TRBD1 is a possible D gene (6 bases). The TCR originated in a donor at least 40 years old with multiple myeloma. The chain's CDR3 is CASSVDPGATGNTIYF. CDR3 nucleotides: TGTGCCAGCAGCGTAGATCCGGGGGCAACTGGAAACACCATATATTTT.